The rows below give T cell receptor beta chains drawn from one sample of a study of vaccination effects on CD4 cells after COVID-19. TCRdb's copy holds only in-frame clones and misses some; the assay was immunoSEQ multiplex PCR. The data contain around 40,000 clones, 68% of them seen just once; the ten biggest clones take up 4% to 4.5%. No antigens are known for them. Source: CD4+ T cells from PBMCs cultured without peptide, taken before COVID-19 vaccination. The receptors here all came from a human donor who received a COVID-19 vaccine. Both conserved end residues are part of each CDR3. The order of the fields is J gene, clone size, V gene, CDR3 protein. Clone sizes are given selectively: once, few, many, or a class where the clone is expanded.

TRBJ2-1 . TRBV6-1 CASSEGQGSYNEQFF
TRBJ1-3 . TRBV9 CASSDPPGSGNTIYF
TRBJ1-4 . TRBV4-2 CASSQAGGTNEKLFF
TRBJ1-1 . TRBV5-1 CASSSIQGAVDLEAFF
TRBJ2-2 . TRBV5-4 CASSFRGTGELFF
TRBJ1-1 . TRBV3-1/TRBV3-2 CASSQAGEAFF
TRBJ1-5 . TRBV6-6 CASSSPSQPQHF
TRBJ2-1 . TRBV5-6 CASSRTSGYNEQFF
TRBJ1-6 . TRBV6-1 CASSEAGGAGGNSPLHF
TRBJ2-5 . TRBV5-1 CASSLETGGETQYF
TRBJ2-2 . TRBV7-2 CASNLDFTGELFF
TRBJ1-2 . TRBV5-1 CASSLGLRYGYTF
TRBJ1-2 few TRBV7-9 CASSLGQGANYGYTF
TRBJ2-2 . TRBV12-3/TRBV12-4 CASRGLGELFF
TRBJ2-6 . TRBV5-1 CASSLVGTSGANVLTF
TRBJ2-1 . TRBV7-9 CASSLEYGTGSNEQFF
TRBJ1-6 . TRBV6-5 CATTGTGAGNSPLHF
TRBJ1-1 . TRBV6-4 CASSASGSTEAFF
TRBJ2-7 . TRBV11-2 CASSRDRVREQYF
TRBJ2-5 . TRBV5-1 CATRRGGGEETQYF
TRBJ1-6 . TRBV7-9 CASSFGGAGNSPLHF
TRBJ2-5 few TRBV6-1 CASSATSGRLQETQYF
TRBJ1-5 . TRBV19 CASSLDRVRNQPQHF
TRBJ2-3 . TRBV1 CTSSQATGLPLLDTQYF
TRBJ2-1 few TRBV5-5 CASSFEDRSWNEQFF
TRBJ2-3 . TRBV29-1 CSVEDVGTGTDTQYF
TRBJ2-1 few TRBV7-2 CASSLVAGGLGNEQFF
TRBJ2-1 . TRBV27 CASSLRTGGGYNEQFF
TRBJ2-7 . TRBV19 CASSNTLYEQYF
TRBJ2-7 . TRBV6-5 CASGGTWEQYF
TRBJ2-7 . TRBV11-2 CASSFGTASYEQYF
TRBJ1-2 . TRBV5-8 CASRLRPGADYGYTF
TRBJ2-7 few TRBV28 CASLEPTTTEQYF
TRBJ1-1 . TRBV11-2 CASSLFGGITRRTEAFF
TRBJ2-5 . TRBV3-1/TRBV3-2 CASSQTTSGIGETQYF
TRBJ2-4 . TRBV7-8 CASSHTGVAKNIQYF
TRBJ2-3 . TRBV5-1 CASSRTNPVGTDTQYF
TRBJ2-7 . TRBV18 CASSTGTGAREQYF
TRBJ2-5 once TRBV4-1 CASSQETMGQGWETQYF
TRBJ2-1 . TRBV7-8 CASSLGLAGNNEQFF
TRBJ2-5 . TRBV5-1 CASSPSQGGHETQYF
TRBJ2-3 . TRBV9 CASSGRNVLGTDTQYF
TRBJ1-5 few TRBV19 CASSKGGGSNQPQHF
TRBJ2-3 . TRBV3-1/TRBV3-2 CASSQGRGRATQYF